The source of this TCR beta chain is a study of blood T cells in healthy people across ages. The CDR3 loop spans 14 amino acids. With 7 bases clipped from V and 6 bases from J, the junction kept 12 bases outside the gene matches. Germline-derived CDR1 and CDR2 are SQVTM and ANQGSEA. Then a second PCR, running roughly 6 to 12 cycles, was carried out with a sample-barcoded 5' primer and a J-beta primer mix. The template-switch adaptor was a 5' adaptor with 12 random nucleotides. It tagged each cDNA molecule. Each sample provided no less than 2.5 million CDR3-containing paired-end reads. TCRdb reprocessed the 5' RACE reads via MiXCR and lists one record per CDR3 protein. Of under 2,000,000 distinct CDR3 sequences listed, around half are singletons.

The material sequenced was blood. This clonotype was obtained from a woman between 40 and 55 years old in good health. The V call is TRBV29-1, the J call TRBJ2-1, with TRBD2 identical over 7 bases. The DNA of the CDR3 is TGCAGCGCTGTGGACTTTGGCGGGAGCAATGAGCAGTTCTTC. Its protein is CSAVDFGGSNEQFF.